The 6 T cell receptor beta chains below come from one sample, sequenced in a study of T cell responses to AZD1222 COVID-19 vaccine. Data came from immunoSEQ multiplex PCR; TCRdb stores just in-frame clones and leaves some out. The sample comprises approximately 200,000 clones, around 90% of which are singletons, and 7.7% rests with the top ten. The input for sequencing was peripheral blood, taken on day 0 of AZD1222 vaccination. The source of these receptors is an adult in good health.

J is TRBJ1-2 and V is TRBV9, with a possible D match to TRBD1 (6 bases). The V gene's germline CDR1 is SGDLS and CDR2 YYNGEE. Trimming stripped 4 bases from V and 2 bases from J, with 9 bases between. CDR3 length equals 13 residues. The CDR3 DNA sequence: TGTGCCAGCAGCCCCACAGGGAACTATGGCTACACCTTC. This codes for CASSPTGNYGYTF.

V and J are TRBV2 and TRBJ1-6, with a weak D call TRBD1 (5 bases). The CDR3 has 16 amino acids. V gave up 5 bases and J gave up 7 bases, with 18 bases separating them. Germline loops: CDR1 SNHLY, CDR2 FYNNEI. The CDR3 is CASSQQPGPGNSPLHF. CDR3 in DNA: TGTGCCAGCAGTCAACAACCGGGACCAGGGAATTCACCCCTCCACTTT.

This chain joins TRBV24-1 and TRBJ2-2; 7 nucleotides match TRBD1. This CDR3 is 13 amino acids long. Trimming cost V 9 bases and J 6 bases; bases outside gene matches: 6. Germline-derived CDR1 and CDR2 are KGHDR and SFDVKD. The CDR3 region is CATHDRGPGELFF. In nucleotides, the CDR3 is TGTGCCACCCACGATAGGGGGCCCGGGGAGCTGTTTTTT.

In this sample, this clone turned up once. The sample carries other DNA sequences with the same CDR3. CDR3 in DNA: TGTGCCTGGAGTGTATCCGATACGCAGTATTTT. Its protein is CAWSVSDTQYF. This rearrangement joins TRBV30 to TRBJ2-3; no firm D call. CDR3 length: 11 amino acids. Between the trimmed V and J ends, which lost 0 bases and 6 bases, there was a span of 4 bases. Per germline, CDR1 GTSNPN and CDR2 SVGIG (reference sequence).

The genes are TRBV3-1 (or the pseudogene TRBV3-2) and TRBJ1-1; TRBD1 might be the D (6 bases). The germline V gene encodes CDR1 LGHDT and CDR2 YNNKEL (reference sequence). The CDR3 is made up of 15 amino acids. Trimming cost V 4 bases and J 2 bases, with 14 bases left between them. CDR3 DNA: TGTGCCAGCAGCCCCACCGGACAGCTTAACACTGAAGCTTTCTTT. Translation gives CASSPTGQLNTEAFF.

The chain links TRBV12-3 or TRBV12-4 to TRBJ2-7; no clear D gene. V shed 1 base and J shed 7 bases, with 8 bases lying between them. This CDR3 is built from 12 residues. In nucleotides, the CDR3 is TGTGCCAGCAGTTTAGATTTTTGGGAGCAGTACTTC. Residues: CASSLDFWEQYF.